The 10 T cell receptor beta chains in this list originate from one sample, sequenced in a study of Ad26.COV2.S vaccination and SARS-CoV-2 variants. Specified treatment: some 20 received Ad26.COV2.S at low or high dose, single or two shots; several received placebo; per-sample allocation not given. Vaccine and placebo recipients were sampled on day 63 after the first injection. TCRdb's table, derived via immunoSEQ multiplex PCR, lists solely in-frame clones and lacks some. The table records 200,000 to 250,000 clones, 70% to 90% of them present only once. This sample comprised peripheral blood, obtained in a trial of Ad26.COV2.S vaccine versus placebo. The receptor set was obtained from a person between 18 and 65 years old who received the Ad26.COV2.S COVID-19 vaccine or a placebo.

The V and J genes are TRBV9 and TRBJ2-3, with D possibly matching TRBD2 (6 bases). Trimming left V 4 bases short and J 2 bases short, with 23 bases between. The CDR3 has 18 residues. CDR1 is SGDLS, CDR2 YYNGEE, per germline. The CDR3 coding sequence is TGTGCCAGCAGCCCATTCGGACGGGAGACATGGGTCACAGATACGCAGTATTTT. Protein sequence: CASSPFGRETWVTDTQYF.

The genes are TRBV2 and TRBJ2-3; D is unclear. Trimming removed 6 bases at V and 1 base at J, with 14 bases between. Germline CDR1 reads SNHLY; CDR2 reads FYNNEI. The CDR3 consists of 15 residues. The CDR3 coding sequence is TGTGCCAGCAGGGGGTTTGTGAGTGGCACAGATACGCAGTATTTT. Translating gives CASRGFVSGTDTQYF.

This sequence joins TRBV6-5 and TRBJ1-1; possible D gene TRBD1, 5 bases. The CDR3 runs 12 residues. V lost 8 bases and J lost 2, with 9 bases in between. Per germline, CDR1 MNHEY and CDR2 SVGAGI. CDR3 nucleotide sequence: TGTGCCAGCCGCCAGGGAAACACTGAAGCTTTCTTT. Its translation: CASRQGNTEAFF.

The chain employs TRBV7-9 and TRBJ2-7, with 10 bases fitting TRBD2. V gave up 2 bases and J gave up 3 bases; unmatched junction bases: 1. This CDR3 is built from 14 residues. Germline CDR1 SEHNR, CDR2 FQNEAQ (reference sequence). CDR3 nucleotides: TGTGCCAGCAGCTTAACTAGCGGGAACTACGAGCAGTACTTC. Protein: CASSLTSGNYEQYF.

The chain couples TRBV9 to TRBJ2-1; TRBD2 might be the D (6 bases). Germline lookup yields CDR1 SGDLS and CDR2 YYNGEE. The V and J ends lost 4 bases and 6 bases respectively, with 17 bases between them. CDR3 size: 15 residues. Written as DNA, the CDR3 is TGTGCCAGCAGCTCTGGGGGAGGTACCCGCAATGAGCAGTTCTTC. It codes for CASSSGGGTRNEQFF. The full variable domain, rest sourced from reference TRBV9 and TRBJ2-1, is DSGVTQTPKHLITATGQRVTLRCSPRSGDLSVYWYQQSLDQGLQFLIQYYNGEERAKGNILERFSAQQFPDLHSELNLSSLELGDSALYFCASSSGGGTRNEQFFGPGTRLTVL.

In DNA, the CDR3 is TGCGCCAGCAGCTTGGTGGGGCGGAGAACCCAGTACTTC. Translating it yields CASSLVGRRTQYF. This rearrangement joins TRBV5-1 to TRBJ2-5, with a weak D call TRBD1 (5 bases). Trimming removed 0 bases at V and 8 bases at J, with 11 bases between. The germline V gene has CDR1 SGHRS and CDR2 YFSETQ. The CDR3 totals 13 residues.

CDR3 residues: CASSPSGGSSPLHF. The CDR3 DNA reads TGTGCCAGCTCACCGAGCGGGGGATCCTCACCCCTCCACTTT. The chain has TRBV18 and TRBJ1-6; tentative D call: TRBD1 (5 bases). The V and J ends lost 3 bases and 10 bases respectively, with 13 bases between them. The CDR3 runs 14 residues. Germline V gene lookup returns CDR1 KGHSH and CDR2 LQKENI. The full variable domain, completed using reference TRBV18 and TRBJ1-6, is NAGVMQNPRHLVRRRGQEARLRCSPMKGHSHVYWYRQLPEEGLKFMVYLQKENIIDESGMPKERFSAEFPKEGPSILRIQQVVRGDSAAYFCASSPSGGSSPLHFGNGTRLTVT.

In nucleotides, the CDR3 is TGCAGTGCTAGTACAGCGGAAAGAGTGAATCAGCCCCAGCATTTT. Translating gives CSASTAERVNQPQHF. This chain joins TRBV20-1 and TRBJ1-5; D remains unclear. V was trimmed by 3 bases and J by 4 bases, leaving 16 bases between them. The CDR3 length is 15 residues. The germline V gene encodes CDR1 DFQATT and CDR2 SNEGSKA (reference sequence).

V and J are TRBV7-9 and TRBJ1-4; 7 nucleotides align to TRBD1. The CDR3 is made up of 13 amino acids. The germline V gene encodes CDR1 SEHNR and CDR2 FQNEAQ (reference sequence). The V and J ends lost 5 bases and 11 bases, in that order; junction bases with no gene match: 8. The DNA for the CDR3 is TGTGCCAGCAGCCCCTCGACAGGGAGCAAACTGTTTTTT. Its protein product is CASSPSTGSKLFF.

The chain carries TRBV28 and TRBJ2-3, with a possible D match to TRBD1 (5 bases). Germline CDR1 and CDR2: MDHEN and SYDVKM. CDR3 length equals 12 residues. Trimming removed 2 bases from V and 10 bases from J, with 10 bases in between. The CDR3 DNA reads TGTGCCAGCAGTTTAACAGGAGCAGCGCAGTATTTT. Translation: CASSLTGAAQYF.